These 5 T cell receptor beta chains were sequenced from one sample in a study of T cells in Graves' hyperthyroidism and ophthalmopathy. Amplified TCR beta CDR3 regions came from RNA transcripts. When the TCR CDR3 underwent first-round RT-PCR, the HTBI primer set was used. TCRdb redid the calling of the multiplex PCR reads with MiXCR, one entry per CDR3 protein. Counted here are around 700,000 distinct CDR3 sequences, under 20% occurring once; the ten biggest clones make up over 15%. What was sequenced was blood. The receptors were sampled from a woman aged 50 to 60 with Graves' hyperthyroidism that later progressed to Graves' ophthalmopathy.

The chain carries TRBV20-1 and TRBJ1-1, with unresolved D. Germline assignment: CDR1 DFQATT and CDR2 SNEGSKA (reference sequence). V shed 5 bases and J shed 8 bases, with 15 bases lying between them. The CDR3 runs to 12 residues. The CDR3 region is CSAPLGFGEAFF. The CDR3 DNA follows: TGCAGTGCTCCGTTGGGGTTCGGCGAAGCTTTCTTT.

This chain joins TRBV14 and TRBJ1-2; D gene unclear. Germline V gene data show CDR1 as SGHDN and CDR2 as FVKESK. The CDR3 contains 12 residues. Deletions cut 7 bases from V and 7 bases from J, with 13 bases between. The CDR3 loop reads CASNSPESGYTF. The CDR3 bases are TGTGCCAGCAACTCTCCGGAGAGTGGCTACACCTTC.

In this sample, this clonotype turned up many times. The chain links TRBV3-1 to TRBJ2-7; D is perhaps TRBD2 (5 bases). The CDR3 is 15 residues long. Germline values: CDR1 LGHDT, CDR2 YNNKEL (reference sequence). V was trimmed by 1 base and J by 6 bases, leaving 16 bases between them. Here the CDR3 reads CASSQGNRRGGEQYF. CDR3 DNA: TGTGCCAGCAGCCAAGGGAATCGACGAGGAGGCGAGCAGTACTTC.

This clonotype was found many times. The gene calls are TRBV5-1 and TRBJ2-1; 8 bases map to TRBD1. V trimming: 3 bases; J trimming: 6 bases; junction bases outside the gene matches: 11. CDR3 length: 16 residues. The germline CDR1 and CDR2 sequences are SGHRS and YFSETQ. The DNA of the CDR3 is TGCGCCAGCAGCTCGTACAGGGGGATCTTGGGCAATGAGCAGTTCTTC. Its translation is CASSSYRGILGNEQFF.

This chain joins TRBV6-1 and TRBJ2-5; 7 bases map to TRBD2. The germline V gene encodes CDR1 MNHNS and CDR2 SASEGT. V dropped 7 bases and J dropped 6; count of bases not matched to a gene: 8. This CDR3 is built from 13 residues. The CDR3 DNA is TGTGCCAGCACCTGGAGGGGAGGGCAGACCCAGTACTTC. Encoded protein: CASTWRGGQTQYF.